This TCR beta chain was sequenced during a study of patients and donors after allogeneic stem cell transplantation. TCRdb independently ran MiXCR on the RT-PCR reads; one entry per CDR3 protein. Among about a million distinct CDR3 sequences listed, around 17% were seen once. Germline-derived CDR1 and CDR2 are MNHEY and SVGAGI. The CDR3 totals 17 residues. V shed 0 bases and J 5 bases; nucleotides not matched to a gene: 10. The sample taken for sequencing was blood, either unsorted or a sorted T cell fraction (not recorded which). This clonotype was obtained from a human donor who was either an allogeneic HSCT recipient or a stem cell or donor lymphocyte infusion donor (not recorded which). It is not recorded whose cells these are; they may come from a transplant donor. The chain links TRBV6-5 to TRBJ2-1, with 7 bases aligning to TRBD1. CDR3 sequence (DNA): TGTGCCAGCAGTTACTCGACAGGGAGCATTCGCCACAATGAGCAGTTCTTC. Protein sequence: CASSYSTGSIRHNEQFF.